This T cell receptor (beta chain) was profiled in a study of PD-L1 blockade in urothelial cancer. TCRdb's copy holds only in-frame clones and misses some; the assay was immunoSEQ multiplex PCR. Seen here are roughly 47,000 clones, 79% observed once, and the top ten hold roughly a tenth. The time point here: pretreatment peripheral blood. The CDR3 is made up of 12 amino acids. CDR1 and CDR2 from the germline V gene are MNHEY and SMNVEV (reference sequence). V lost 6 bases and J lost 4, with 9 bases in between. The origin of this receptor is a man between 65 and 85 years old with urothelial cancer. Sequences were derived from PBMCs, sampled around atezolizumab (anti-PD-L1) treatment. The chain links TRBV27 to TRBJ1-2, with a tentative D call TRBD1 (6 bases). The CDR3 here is CASRGGLYGYTF. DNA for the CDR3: TGTGCCAGCAGGGGGGGGCTCTATGGCTACACCTTC.